Following are 32 T cell receptor beta chains from one sample sequenced in a study of blood T cell repertoires in COVID-19. This table comes from immunoSEQ multiplex PCR, and its TCRdb copy is limited to in-frame clones, with some not included. Of under 100,000 clones detected, 75% to 85% appear once; the ten largest clones hold about 12%. The specimen was peripheral blood. All receptors derive from a woman between 35 and 50 years old with active or convalescent COVID-19.

This sequence joins TRBV5-6 and TRBJ2-7; the D gene is possibly TRBD1 (6 bases). Germline V gene sequence: CDR1 SGHDT, CDR2 YYEEEE. This CDR3 comprises 15 residues. Trimming removed 3 bases from V and 3 bases from J, with 16 bases in between. The CDR3 nucleotides are TGTGCCAGCAGCTCTGCAGGGGCGAGGAGCTACGAGCAGTACTTC. It specifies CASSSAGARSYEQYF.

The V call is TRBV25-1, the J call TRBJ2-1; 7 nucleotides line up with TRBD2. The CDR3 totals 16 residues. CDR1 is MGHDK and CDR2 is SYGVNS in the germline V gene. Trimming cost V 1 base and J 3 bases; bases outside gene matches: 6. Here the CDR3 reads CASSELSGGIYNEQFF. For the CDR3, the DNA is TGTGCCAGCAGTGAATTGTCCGGGGGGATCTACAATGAGCAGTTCTTC.

This sequence joins TRBV6-6 and TRBJ2-7; D is undetermined. Trimming removed 2 bases at V and 6 bases at J, with 14 bases between. Germline CDR1 is MNHNY and CDR2 is SVGAGI (reference sequence). The CDR3 totals 14 residues. CDR3 DNA: TGTGCCAGCAGTTACGCGGAGATTAAATCCGAGCAGTACTTC. It yields the protein CASSYAEIKSEQYF.

V is TRBV4-3 and J is TRBJ1-4; perhaps TRBD1 as D (6 bases). CDR3 length: 18 residues. Germline lookup yields CDR1 LGHNA and CDR2 YSLEER. The ends were cut back, 0 bases at V and 8 bases at J, with 22 bases in the middle. The CDR3 nucleotides read TGCGCCAGCAGCCAAGAGGGGCCGGTTCTCACAGGGACCGAAAAACTGTTTTTT. It yields the protein CASSQEGPVLTGTEKLFF.

This clone appeared a single time. The chain recombines TRBV18 with TRBJ2-7; 7 positions agree with TRBD2. Germline CDR1 reads KGHSH; CDR2 reads LQKENI. Losses at the gene ends were 3 bases for V and 3 bases for J; bases not matched to a gene: 11. The CDR3 loop spans 16 amino acids. This CDR3 is CASSPRGAGAGYEQYF. The CDR3 DNA sequence: TGTGCCAGCTCACCCCGAGGGGCGGGAGCGGGCTACGAGCAGTACTTC.

V gene TRBV4-3 combines with J gene TRBJ2-5; 7 bases align to TRBD2. This CDR3 is built from 17 residues. Germline CDR1 and CDR2: LGHNA and YSLEER. V was pared by 1 base and J by 2 bases, with 10 bases of the junction left unmatched. CDR3 region: CASSQGWGREGQETQYF. For the CDR3, the DNA is TGCGCCAGCAGCCAAGGATGGGGCAGGGAGGGGCAAGAGACCCAGTACTTC.

The chain couples TRBV9 to TRBJ2-5; no definite D call. This CDR3 comprises 13 residues. V dropped 4 bases and J dropped 2 bases, with 9 bases sitting between them. Per the germline V gene, CDR1 is SGDLS and CDR2 is YYNGEE. The CDR3 nucleotides read TGTGCCAGCAGCCCCTACGAACAAGAGACCCAGTACTTC. Its protein product is CASSPYEQETQYF.

The rearrangement joins TRBV7-9 to TRBJ2-2; 7 bases align to TRBD1. This CDR3 comprises 16 residues. Germline V gene sequence: CDR1 SEHNR, CDR2 FQNEAQ (reference sequence). J lost 0 bases, V lost 3 bases, and 4 bases had no gene match. The CDR3 region has the DNA TGTGCCAGCAGCTTCCCCGGACAGGCGAACACCGGGGAGCTGTTTTTT. Translated: CASSFPGQANTGELFF.

V gene TRBV6-6 combines with J gene TRBJ1-2; tentatively, D is TRBD1 (5 bases). The CDR3 spans 13 residues. Trimming shortened V by 4 bases and J by 2 bases, and 8 bases separated the two germline ends. Germline V lookup: CDR1 MNHNY, CDR2 SVGAGI (reference sequence). The CDR3: CASSFDSNYGYTF. The CDR3 bases are TGTGCCAGCAGTTTTGACAGCAACTATGGCTACACCTTC.

The chain employs TRBV6-2 or TRBV6-3 and TRBJ1-1; 9 bases line up with TRBD1. This CDR3 contains 14 residues. Germline values: CDR1 MNHEY, CDR2 SVGEGT. V lost 6 bases, J lost 6 bases, and 8 bases stayed unmatched. CDR3 protein: CASSQGQGPAEAFF. CDR3 in DNA: TGTGCCAGCAGCCAAGGACAGGGGCCAGCTGAAGCTTTCTTT.

In its sample, this clone was seen a few times. The chain combines TRBV12-3 or TRBV12-4 with TRBJ2-7, with 10 bases aligning to TRBD1. With 6 bases clipped from V and 4 bases from J, the junction kept 3 bases outside the gene matches. This CDR3 has 13 amino acids. The CDR3 loop is CASRAGQGYEQYF. CDR3 sequence (DNA): TGTGCCAGCAGGGCGGGACAGGGGTACGAGCAGTACTTC.

The chain links TRBV29-1 to TRBJ1-1; perhaps TRBD1 as D (5 bases). Germline CDR1 is SQVTM and CDR2 is ANQGSEA. CDR3 length: 13 amino acids. V lost 4 bases and J 2 bases, leaving 11 bases between the germline ends. In DNA form, the CDR3 reads TGCAGCGTTGCAAAACAGGTAAACACTGAAGCTTTCTTT. Translated: CSVAKQVNTEAFF. Supplemented by reference TRBV29-1 and TRBJ1-1, the full variable domain reads SAVISQKPSRDICQRGTSLTIQCQVDSQVTMMFWYRQQPGQSLTLIATANQGSEATYESGFVIDKFPISRPNLTFSTLTVSNMSPEDSSIYLCSVAKQVNTEAFFGQGTRLTVV.

The V call is TRBV5-1, the J call TRBJ2-2; D unclear. This CDR3 comprises 14 residues. Trimming left V 2 bases short and J 2 bases short, with 7 bases between. From germline, CDR1 is SGHRS and CDR2 YFSETQ. CDR3 sequence (DNA): TGCGCCAGCAGCTTACCAGGAAACACCGGGGAGCTGTTTTTT. Translation: CASSLPGNTGELFF.

The gene calls are TRBV4-3 and TRBJ1-2, with no clear D. The CDR3 extends over 12 amino acids. The V gene lost 0 bases and the J gene lost 8 bases, with 7 bases spanning the gap. Germline CDR1 LGHNA, CDR2 YSLEER. The CDR3, as DNA: TGCGCCAGCAGCCAAGATCCGGGAGGCTACACCTTC. Amino acid sequence: CASSQDPGGYTF.

This clone was seen a single time. The chain carries TRBV7-9 and TRBJ1-4; D is unresolved. There are 14 residues in the CDR3. V gave up 4 bases and J gave up 8 bases, with 14 bases separating them. Germline-derived CDR1 and CDR2 are SEHNR and FQNEAQ (reference sequence). The CDR3 DNA follows: TGTGCCAGCAGCTATCCCCAGGCCAGGGAAAAACTGTTTTTT. This encodes CASSYPQAREKLFF.

This clone has just a few counts. This CDR3 is also generated by other DNA sequences in the sample. The chain is built from TRBV3-1 (or the pseudogene TRBV3-2) and TRBJ2-5; D gene uncertain. V shed 1 base and J shed 4 bases, with 7 bases lying between them. This CDR3 has 13 residues. The germline V gene has CDR1 LGHDT and CDR2 YNNKEL (reference sequence). The CDR3 DNA follows: TGTGCCAGCAGCCAAGGCGGCACAGAGACCCAGTACTTC. This gives the protein CASSQGGTETQYF.

The chain combines TRBV9 with TRBJ2-1, with TRBD2 matching over 13 bases. Per the germline V gene, CDR1 is SGDLS and CDR2 is YYNGEE. The CDR3 has 17 amino acids. V shed 3 bases, J shed 4 bases, and the junction held 7 bases outside the gene matches. The CDR3 loop reads CASSGGTSGKRYNEQFF. The CDR3 DNA follows: TGTGCCAGCAGCGGAGGGACTAGCGGGAAGAGATACAATGAGCAGTTCTTC.

This clone was recorded only once. V is TRBV7-8 and J is TRBJ2-5; TRBD1 aligns across 8 bases. The CDR3 length is 14 residues. Trimming cost V 3 bases and J 4 bases; bases outside gene matches: 4. Germline CDR1 reads SGHVS; CDR2 reads FQNEAQ. The CDR3 is CASSFGGQGETQYF. CDR3 DNA: TGTGCCAGCAGCTTTGGTGGACAGGGAGAGACCCAGTACTTC.

This rearrangement joins TRBV4-3 to TRBJ1-2; D perhaps matches TRBD1 (6 bases). Trimming took off 1 base at V and 5 bases at J, with 14 bases between the two ends. CDR3 size: 15 residues. Germline-derived CDR1 and CDR2 are LGHNA and YSLEER. The CDR3 DNA sequence: TGCGCCAGCAGCCAAGGGGGAACAGGGAAGTATGGCTACACCTTC. This sequence encodes CASSQGGTGKYGYTF.

The V call is TRBV3-1 (or the pseudogene TRBV3-2), the J call TRBJ1-1; 12 nucleotides agree with TRBD1. The CDR3 length is 17 residues. CDR1 and CDR2 from the germline V gene are LGHDT and YNNKEL (reference sequence). V shed 4 bases, J shed 3 bases, and the junction held 9 bases outside the gene matches. CDR3 sequence (DNA): TGTGCCAGCAGCCTAAACCCGGGACAGGGGGCGGACACTGAAGCTTTCTTT. It encodes CASSLNPGQGADTEAFF.

The chain employs TRBV5-1 and TRBJ2-4, with 9 nucleotides matching TRBD2. After removal of 4 bases from V and 9 bases from J, the junction contained 17 bases not matched to a gene. Germline V CDR1 and CDR2: SGHRS, YFSETQ. The CDR3 has 17 amino acids. CDR3 protein: CASSRAAGGTSSSIQYF. DNA of the CDR3: TGCGCCAGCAGCCGCGCCGCTGGGGGGACTAGCTCGTCCATTCAGTACTTC.

This rearrangement joins TRBV28 to TRBJ2-7, with 8 bases identical to TRBD1. The CDR3 is 14 amino acids. In germline, CDR1 is MDHEN, CDR2 SYDVKM. V shed 5 bases and J 3 bases; nucleotides not matched to a gene: 6. CDR3 coding DNA: TGTGCCAGCAGTGAAGACAGGGGATTCTACGAGCAGTACTTC. It translates to CASSEDRGFYEQYF.

V usage is TRBV10-2 and J usage is TRBJ2-5; D not resolved. The ends were cut back, 2 bases at V and 5 bases at J, with 9 bases in the middle. CDR1 and CDR2 (germline): WSHSY, SAAADI. CDR3 length equals 13 residues. The DNA for the CDR3 is TGCGCCAGCAGTGAGGACCAGAGGGAGACCCAGTACTTC. Protein product: CASSEDQRETQYF.

The J gene is TRBJ2-7, the V gene TRBV10-3; 11 bases agree with TRBD2. Germline assignment: CDR1 ENHRY and CDR2 SYGVKD. V shed 6 bases, J shed 2 bases, and the junction held 15 bases outside the gene matches. This CDR3 has 18 amino acids. CDR3 sequence reads: CAISPPGLADSTPYEQYF. CDR3 nucleotide sequence: TGTGCCATCAGCCCTCCGGGACTAGCGGACTCGACCCCCTACGAGCAGTACTTC.

This chain joins TRBV5-1 and TRBJ1-4; 8 bases agree with TRBD1. J gave up 3 bases and V 4 bases, and 5 bases lay outside the gene matches. From germline, CDR1 is SGHRS and CDR2 YFSETQ. This CDR3 is 15 amino acids long. The CDR3: CASSIQGEANEKLFF. The CDR3 region has the DNA TGCGCCAGCAGCATACAGGGGGAAGCTAATGAAAAACTGTTTTTT.

J is TRBJ2-1 and V is TRBV6-5; 8 nucleotides line up with TRBD2. The CDR3 has 12 amino acids. Germline V gives CDR1 MNHEY, CDR2 SVGAGI. V lost 6 bases to trimming and J lost 9 bases; unmatched junction nucleotides: 4. CDR3 residues: CASRSGTSEQFF. Written as DNA, the CDR3 is TGTGCCAGCAGATCAGGGACTAGTGAGCAGTTCTTC.

The sample holds one count of this clone. This chain joins TRBV30 and TRBJ2-3; TRBD1 is a possible D gene (5 bases). This CDR3 is built from 13 residues. CDR1 and CDR2 (germline): GTSNPN, SVGIG (reference sequence). V was pared by 5 bases and J by 0 bases, with 9 bases between. The CDR3 reads CAWSSGSTDTQYF. The DNA for the CDR3 is TGTGCCTGGTCCTCAGGGAGCACAGATACGCAGTATTTT.

V and J are TRBV4-3 and TRBJ2-7; D is perhaps TRBD2 (5 bases). Germline CDR1 LGHNA, CDR2 YSLEER. With 1 base removed from V and 5 bases from J, the gap between germline ends came to 15 bases. This CDR3 has 15 residues. The CDR3 sequence: CASSQGGWARDEQYF. As DNA, the CDR3 is TGCGCCAGCAGCCAAGGGGGTTGGGCGAGGGACGAGCAGTACTTC.

The CDR3 here is CASSQKRGSLSYEQYF. CDR3 DNA sequence: TGTGCCAGCAGTCAAAAGCGGGGGTCCCTCTCCTACGAGCAGTACTTC. V usage is TRBV6-4 and J usage is TRBJ2-7; TRBD2 matches at 8 bases. Unmatched junction bases numbered 9, after V lost 5 bases and J lost 0 bases. This CDR3 region has 16 residues. Per germline, CDR1 MRHNA and CDR2 SNTAGT.

This clone has a handful of counts. This CDR3 reads CASSGRTGQPQHF. The CDR3, as DNA: TGTGCCAGCAGTGGTAGGACAGGACAGCCCCAGCATTTT. The chain employs TRBV27 and TRBJ1-5, with 7 bases that match TRBD1. With 5 bases clipped from V and 7 bases from J, the junction kept 5 bases outside the gene matches. Germline CDR1 MNHEY, CDR2 SMNVEV (reference sequence). The length of the CDR3 is 13 residues.

The chain links TRBV10-1 to TRBJ1-1; 7 bases line up with TRBD1. The CDR3 extends over 15 amino acids. J was trimmed by 0 bases and V by 5 bases; bases with no gene match: 6. Germline loops: CDR1 WNHNN, CDR2 SYGVQD (reference sequence). CDR3 sequence (DNA): TGCGCCAGCAGTCCGTCCGGGACAGTGAACACTGAAGCTTTCTTT. This encodes CASSPSGTVNTEAFF.

This chain joins TRBV2 and TRBJ2-2; unclear D gene. The CDR3 is 16 amino acids. V lost 4 bases and J lost 0, with 12 bases in between. The germline V gene encodes CDR1 SNHLY and CDR2 FYNNEI. The CDR3 reads CASSVTRVANTGELFF. The CDR3 DNA sequence: TGTGCCAGCAGTGTTACTCGGGTGGCGAACACCGGGGAGCTGTTTTTT.